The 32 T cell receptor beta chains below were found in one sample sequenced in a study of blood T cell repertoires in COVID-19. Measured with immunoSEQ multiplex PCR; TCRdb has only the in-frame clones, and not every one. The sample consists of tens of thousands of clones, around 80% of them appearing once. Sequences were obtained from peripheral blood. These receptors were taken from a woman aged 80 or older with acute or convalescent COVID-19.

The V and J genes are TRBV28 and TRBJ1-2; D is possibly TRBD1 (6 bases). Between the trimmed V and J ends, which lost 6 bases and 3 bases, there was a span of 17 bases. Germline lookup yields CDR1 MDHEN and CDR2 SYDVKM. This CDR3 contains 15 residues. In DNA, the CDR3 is TGTGCCAGCAGCCCACCAGTGGGGGCATACTATGGCTACACCTTC. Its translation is CASSPPVGAYYGYTF.

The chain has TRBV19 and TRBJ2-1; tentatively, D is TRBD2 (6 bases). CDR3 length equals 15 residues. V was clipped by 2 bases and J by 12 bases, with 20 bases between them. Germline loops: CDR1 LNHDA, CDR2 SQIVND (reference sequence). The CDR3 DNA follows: TGTGCCAGTAGTATAAACGGGGACTCATCGTTTGTGCAGTTCTTC. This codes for CASSINGDSSFVQFF.

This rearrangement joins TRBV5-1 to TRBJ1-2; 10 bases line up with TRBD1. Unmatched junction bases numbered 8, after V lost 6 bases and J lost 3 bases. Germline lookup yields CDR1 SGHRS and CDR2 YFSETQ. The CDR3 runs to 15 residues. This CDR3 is CASKVTGGLDYGYTF. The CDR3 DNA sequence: TGCGCCAGCAAGGTGACAGGGGGCTTGGACTATGGCTACACCTTC.

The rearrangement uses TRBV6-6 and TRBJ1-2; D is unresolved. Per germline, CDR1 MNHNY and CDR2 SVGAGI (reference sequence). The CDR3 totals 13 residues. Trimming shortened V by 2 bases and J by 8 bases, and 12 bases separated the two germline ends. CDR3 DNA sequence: TGTGCCAGCAGTTACGGCCAGGACTGGGGCTACACCTTC. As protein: CASSYGQDWGYTF.

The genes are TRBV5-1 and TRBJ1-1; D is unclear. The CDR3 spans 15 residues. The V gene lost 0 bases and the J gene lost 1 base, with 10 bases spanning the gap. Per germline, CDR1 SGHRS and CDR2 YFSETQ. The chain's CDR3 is CASSLVMIGNTEAFF. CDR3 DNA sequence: TGCGCCAGCAGCTTGGTGATGATCGGGAACACTGAAGCTTTCTTT. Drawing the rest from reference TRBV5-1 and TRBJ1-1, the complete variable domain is KAGVTQTPRYLIKTRGQQVTLSCSPISGHRSVSWYQQTPGQGLQFLFEYFSETQRNKGNFPGRFSGRQFSNSRSEMNVSTLELGDSALYLCASSLVMIGNTEAFFGQGTRLTVV.

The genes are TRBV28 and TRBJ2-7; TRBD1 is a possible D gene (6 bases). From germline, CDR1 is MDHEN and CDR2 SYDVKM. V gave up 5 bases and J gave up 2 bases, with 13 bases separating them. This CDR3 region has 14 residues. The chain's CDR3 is CASSQGGSTYEQYF. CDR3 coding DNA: TGTGCCAGCAGTCAAGGGGGTTCGACCTACGAGCAGTACTTC.

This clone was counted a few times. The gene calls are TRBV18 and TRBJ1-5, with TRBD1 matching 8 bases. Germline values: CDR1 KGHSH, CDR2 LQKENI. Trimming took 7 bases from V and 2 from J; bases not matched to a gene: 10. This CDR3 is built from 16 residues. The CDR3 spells CASLIGQGMGNQPQHF. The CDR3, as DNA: TGTGCCAGCTTGATAGGACAGGGTATGGGCAATCAGCCCCAGCATTTT. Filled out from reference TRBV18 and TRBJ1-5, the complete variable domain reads NAGVMQNPRHLVRRRGQEARLRCSPMKGHSHVYWYRQLPEEGLKFMVYLQKENIIDESGMPKERFSAEFPKEGPSILRIQQVVRGDSAAYFCASLIGQGMGNQPQHFGDGTRLSIL.

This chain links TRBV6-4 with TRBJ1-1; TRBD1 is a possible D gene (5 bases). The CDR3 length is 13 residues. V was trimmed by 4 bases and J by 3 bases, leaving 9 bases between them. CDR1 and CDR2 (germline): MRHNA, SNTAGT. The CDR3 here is CASSVGGDTEAFF. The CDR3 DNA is TGTGCCAGCAGTGTGGGGGGGGACACTGAAGCTTTCTTT.

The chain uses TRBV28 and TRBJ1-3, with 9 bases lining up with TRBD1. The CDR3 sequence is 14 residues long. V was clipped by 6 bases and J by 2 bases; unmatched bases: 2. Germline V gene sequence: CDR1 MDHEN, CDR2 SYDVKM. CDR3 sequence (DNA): TGTGCCAGCAGAGGACAGGGGCCTGGAAACACCATATATTTT. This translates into CASRGQGPGNTIYF.

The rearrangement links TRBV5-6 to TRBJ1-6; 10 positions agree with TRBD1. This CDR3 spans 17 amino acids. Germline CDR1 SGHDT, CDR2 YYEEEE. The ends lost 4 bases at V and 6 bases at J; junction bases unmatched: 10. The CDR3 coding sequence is TGTGCCAGCAGCCGTCCCGGGACAGGGGAATCTAATTCACCCCTCCACTTT. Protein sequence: CASSRPGTGESNSPLHF. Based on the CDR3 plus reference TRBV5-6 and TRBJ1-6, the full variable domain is DAGVTQSPTHLIKTRGQQVTLRCSPKSGHDTVSWYQQALGQGPQFIFQYYEEEERQRGNFPDRFSGHQFPNYSSELNVNALLLGDSALYLCASSRPGTGESNSPLHFGNGTRLTVT.

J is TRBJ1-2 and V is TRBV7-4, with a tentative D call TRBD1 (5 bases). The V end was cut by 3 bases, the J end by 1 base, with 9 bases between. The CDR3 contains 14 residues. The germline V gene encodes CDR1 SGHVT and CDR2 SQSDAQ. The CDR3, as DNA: TGTGCCAGCAGCTTTTCAGGGTGTAACTATGGCTACACCTTC. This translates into CASSFSGCNYGYTF.

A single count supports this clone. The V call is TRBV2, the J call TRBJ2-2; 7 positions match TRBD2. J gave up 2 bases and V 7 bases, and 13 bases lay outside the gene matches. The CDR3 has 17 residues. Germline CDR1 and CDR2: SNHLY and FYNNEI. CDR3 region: CASTPRLTSLNTGELFF. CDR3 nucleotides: TGTGCCAGCACTCCAAGGTTGACTAGCCTAAACACCGGGGAGCTGTTTTTT.

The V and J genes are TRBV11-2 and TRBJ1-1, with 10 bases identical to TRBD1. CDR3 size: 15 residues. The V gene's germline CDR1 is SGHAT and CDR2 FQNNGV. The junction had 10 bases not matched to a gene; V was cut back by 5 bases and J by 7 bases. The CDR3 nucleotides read TGTGCCAGCAGCCCAGCACGACAGGGGGCGATTGAAGCTTTCTTT. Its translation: CASSPARQGAIEAFF.

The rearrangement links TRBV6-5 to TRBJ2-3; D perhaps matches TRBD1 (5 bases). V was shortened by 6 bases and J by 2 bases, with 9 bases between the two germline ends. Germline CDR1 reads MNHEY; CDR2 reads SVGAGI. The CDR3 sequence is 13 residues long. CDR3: CASRVDNTDTQYF. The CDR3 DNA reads TGTGCCAGCAGGGTGGACAACACAGATACGCAGTATTTT.

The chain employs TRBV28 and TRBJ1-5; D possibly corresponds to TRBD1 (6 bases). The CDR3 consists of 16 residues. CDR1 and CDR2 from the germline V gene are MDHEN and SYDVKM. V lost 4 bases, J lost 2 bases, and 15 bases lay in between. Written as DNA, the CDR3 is TGTGCCAGCAGTTCTACAGGGTTTTCTCGCAATCAGCCCCAGCATTTT. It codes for CASSSTGFSRNQPQHF.

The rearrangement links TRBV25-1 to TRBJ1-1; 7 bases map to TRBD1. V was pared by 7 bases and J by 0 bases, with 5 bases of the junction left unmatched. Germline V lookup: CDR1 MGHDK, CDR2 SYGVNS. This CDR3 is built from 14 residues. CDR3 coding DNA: TGTGCCAGCACCCCACAGGGGATGAACACTGAAGCTTTCTTT. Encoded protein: CASTPQGMNTEAFF.

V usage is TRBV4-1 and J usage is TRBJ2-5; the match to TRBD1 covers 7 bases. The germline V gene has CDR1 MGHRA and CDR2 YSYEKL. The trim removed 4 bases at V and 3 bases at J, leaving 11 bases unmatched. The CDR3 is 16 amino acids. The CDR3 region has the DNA TGCGCCAGCAGCCCTTCGCTAACCGGGACAGAAGAGACCCAGTACTTC. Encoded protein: CASSPSLTGTEETQYF.

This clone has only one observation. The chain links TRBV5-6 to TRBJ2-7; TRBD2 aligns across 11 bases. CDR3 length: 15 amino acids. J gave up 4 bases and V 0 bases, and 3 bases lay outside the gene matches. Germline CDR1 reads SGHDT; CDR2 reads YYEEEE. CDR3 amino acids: CASSLETSGKYEQYF. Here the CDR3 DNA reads TGTGCCAGCAGCTTGGAGACTAGCGGGAAATACGAGCAGTACTTC. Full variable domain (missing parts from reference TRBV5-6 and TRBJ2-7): DAGVTQSPTHLIKTRGQQVTLRCSPKSGHDTVSWYQQALGQGPQFIFQYYEEEERQRGNFPDRFSGHQFPNYSSELNVNALLLGDSALYLCASSLETSGKYEQYFGPGTRLTVT.

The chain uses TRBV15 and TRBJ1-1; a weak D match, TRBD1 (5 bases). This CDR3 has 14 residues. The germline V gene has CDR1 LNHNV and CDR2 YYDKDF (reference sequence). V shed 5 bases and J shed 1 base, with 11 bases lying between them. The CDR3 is CATSRGGSNTEAFF. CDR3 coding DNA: TGTGCCACCAGCCGGGGGGGGTCGAACACTGAAGCTTTCTTT.

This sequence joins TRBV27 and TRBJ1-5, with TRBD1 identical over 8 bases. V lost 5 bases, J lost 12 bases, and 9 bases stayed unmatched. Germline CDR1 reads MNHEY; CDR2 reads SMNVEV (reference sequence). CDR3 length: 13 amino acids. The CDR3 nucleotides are TGTGCCAGCAGTCAGGGGGCCGGGTTTCTCCAGCATTTT. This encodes CASSQGAGFLQHF.

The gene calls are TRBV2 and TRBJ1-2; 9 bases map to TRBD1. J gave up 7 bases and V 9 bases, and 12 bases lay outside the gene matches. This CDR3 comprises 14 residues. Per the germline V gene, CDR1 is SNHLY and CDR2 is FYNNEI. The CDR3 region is CASLPEQGAVGYTF. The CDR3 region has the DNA TGTGCCAGTCTCCCAGAACAGGGGGCGGTTGGCTACACCTTC.

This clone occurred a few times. The DNA for the CDR3 is TGTGCCAGCGGGAGACTAGCGGGGGACCGTTCAGATACGCAGTATTTT. This gives the protein CASGRLAGDRSDTQYF. The rearrangement uses TRBV28 and TRBJ2-3, with 12 nucleotides matching TRBD2. Looked up from germline, CDR1 is MDHEN and CDR2 is SYDVKM. This CDR3 is 16 amino acids long. Losses at the gene ends were 8 bases for V and 4 bases for J; bases not matched to a gene: 10.

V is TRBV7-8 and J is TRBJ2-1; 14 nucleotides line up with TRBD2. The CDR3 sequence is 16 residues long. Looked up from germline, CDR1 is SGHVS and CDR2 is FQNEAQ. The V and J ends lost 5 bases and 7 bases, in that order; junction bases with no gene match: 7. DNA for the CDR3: TGTGCCAGCAGCCTGCAGACTAGCGGGGGGGGGAATGAGCAGTTCTTC. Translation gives CASSLQTSGGGNEQFF.

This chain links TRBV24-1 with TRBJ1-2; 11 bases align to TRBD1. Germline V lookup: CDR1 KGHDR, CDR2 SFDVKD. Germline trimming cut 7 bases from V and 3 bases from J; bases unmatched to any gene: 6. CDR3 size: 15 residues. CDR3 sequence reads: CATSGQGAGDYGYTF. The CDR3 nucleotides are TGTGCCACCAGCGGACAGGGGGCGGGAGACTATGGCTACACCTTC.

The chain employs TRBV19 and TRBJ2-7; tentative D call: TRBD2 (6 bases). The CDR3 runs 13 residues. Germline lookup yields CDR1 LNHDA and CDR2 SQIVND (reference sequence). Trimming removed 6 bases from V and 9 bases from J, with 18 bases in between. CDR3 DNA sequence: TGTGCCAGTAGCCCGGAGGGTACGCGCGGGCAGTACTTC. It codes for CASSPEGTRGQYF.

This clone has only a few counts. The CDR3 DNA sequence: TGTGCCAGCTCACGCGTCAGCAATCAGCCCCAGCATTTT. It translates to CASSRVSNQPQHF. This chain uses TRBV27 with TRBJ1-5; unclear D gene. V shed 8 bases and J shed 1 base, with 9 bases lying between them. Germline V gene lookup returns CDR1 MNHEY and CDR2 SMNVEV (reference sequence). The CDR3 covers 13 residues.

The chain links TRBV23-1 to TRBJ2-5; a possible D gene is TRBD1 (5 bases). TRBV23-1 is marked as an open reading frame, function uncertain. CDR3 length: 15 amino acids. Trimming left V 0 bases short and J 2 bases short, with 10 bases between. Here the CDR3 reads CASSQSIRAQETQYF. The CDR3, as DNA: TGCGCCAGCAGTCAATCGATCAGGGCACAAGAGACCCAGTACTTC.

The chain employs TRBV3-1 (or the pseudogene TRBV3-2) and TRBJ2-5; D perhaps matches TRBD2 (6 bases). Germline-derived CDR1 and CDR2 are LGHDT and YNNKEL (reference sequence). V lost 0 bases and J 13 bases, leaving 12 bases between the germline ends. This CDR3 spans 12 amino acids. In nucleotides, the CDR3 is TGTGCCAGCAGCCAAGATTGGGGGGTTGGGTACTTC. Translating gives CASSQDWGVGYF.

The CDR3 sequence is CASSSGTQETQYF. For the CDR3, the DNA is TGTGCCAGTAGTTCCGGGACTCAAGAGACCCAGTACTTC. This chain connects TRBV19 to TRBJ2-5; TRBD2 is a possible D gene (6 bases). The V and J ends lost 5 bases and 2 bases respectively, with 9 bases between them. Germline V gene lookup returns CDR1 LNHDA and CDR2 SQIVND (reference sequence). This CDR3 comprises 13 residues.

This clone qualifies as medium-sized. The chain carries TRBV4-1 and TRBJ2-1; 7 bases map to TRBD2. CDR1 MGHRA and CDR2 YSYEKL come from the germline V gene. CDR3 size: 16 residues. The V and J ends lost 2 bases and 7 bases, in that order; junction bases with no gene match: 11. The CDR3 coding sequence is TGCGCCAGCAGCCAAAAGTGGGCGGGAGTGGGTAATGAGCAGTTCTTC. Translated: CASSQKWAGVGNEQFF.

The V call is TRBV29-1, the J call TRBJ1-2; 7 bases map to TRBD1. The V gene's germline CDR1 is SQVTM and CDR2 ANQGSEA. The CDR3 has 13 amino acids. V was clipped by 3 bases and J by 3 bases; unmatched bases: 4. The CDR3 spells CSVDRGEDYGYTF. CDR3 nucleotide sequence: TGCAGCGTTGACAGGGGGGAGGACTATGGCTACACCTTC.

The CDR3 DNA is TGTGCCAGCAGCTTGGTGGGAGCTCGTGGCTACACCTTC. It encodes CASSLVGARGYTF. The chain joins TRBV5-4 to TRBJ1-2; D unresolved. The CDR3 totals 13 residues. The V end was cut by 0 bases, the J end by 7 bases, with 10 bases between. Germline V gene sequence: CDR1 SGHNT, CDR2 YYREEE (reference sequence).